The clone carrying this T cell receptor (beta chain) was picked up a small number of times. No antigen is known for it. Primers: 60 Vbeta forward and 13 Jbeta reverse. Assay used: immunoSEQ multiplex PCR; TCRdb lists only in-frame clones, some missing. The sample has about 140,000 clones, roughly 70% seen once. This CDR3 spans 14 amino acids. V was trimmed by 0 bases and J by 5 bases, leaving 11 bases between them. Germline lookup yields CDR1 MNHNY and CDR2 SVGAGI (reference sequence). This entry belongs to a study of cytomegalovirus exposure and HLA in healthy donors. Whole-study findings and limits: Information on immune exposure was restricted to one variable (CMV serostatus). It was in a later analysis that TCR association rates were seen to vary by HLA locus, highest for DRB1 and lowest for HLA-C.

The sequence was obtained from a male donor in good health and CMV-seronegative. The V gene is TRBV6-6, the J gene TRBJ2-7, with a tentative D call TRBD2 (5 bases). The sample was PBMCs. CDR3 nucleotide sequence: TGTGCCAGCAGTTACTCTCAGCTAGCTAACGAGCAGTACTTC. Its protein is CASSYSQLANEQYF.